This T cell receptor (beta chain) derives from a study of cytomegalovirus exposure and HLA in healthy donors (dated by TCRdb to about 2017). With respect to the entire study: An earlier analysis of about 530 of the donors reported about 260 Gb of sequence data and around 120 million unique TCR beta sequences obtained from approximately 180 million T cells. An early release covering just under 650 HLA-typed donors comprised 250 to 350 gigabases of sequencing data and around 85 million unique TCR sequences. Of the approximately 400 genotyped donors, 80% to 90% were placed in the genetic ancestry cluster associated with self-reported Caucasian donors. The study aimed to test whether cataloging public T cell receptors could reveal signatures of past pathogen exposure. The study used immunosequencing to profile the T cell repertoires of about 670 subjects and linked those repertoires to cytomegalovirus serostatus. In addition to the first cohort of around 670 subjects, a separate validation cohort of over 90 different subjects was used. To predict cytomegalovirus infection status, the study brought together high-throughput TCR immunosequencing, statistical association of individual TCRs with disease status, and machine learning. A later analysis re-analyzed previously published TCR beta repertoires from 650 to 800 donors and added high-resolution HLA genotyping to study TCR occurrence patterns. Rather than using new phenotypic data, the later analysis identified candidate immune exposures from TCR beta sequences and from how often those sequences occurred across donors. To decide whether each TCR beta V gene segment behaved as functional or pseudogenic, an earlier analysis of fewer than 750 of the donors relied on high-throughput TCR beta sequencing. Donor age, sex, ethnicity and CMV serostatus were compiled together with the repertoire data. Genome-wide SNP genotypes for about 60% of the 666 donors were used in a later genetic analysis, which treated that subset as a discovery cohort. All discovery cohort repertoires had been generated using a single sequencing platform. Both class I and class II loci were covered by HLA typing, at four-digit resolution. Typing coverage differed by locus: A, B, C, DRB1 and DQB1 were typed in about 620-640 donors, DQA1 in 522, DPA1 in roughly 590, and DPB1 in 472. Several DR-DQ haplotypes were handled as single units for association and clustering because linkage in the cohort was strong. Across 398 genotyped donors of the cohort, an average of about 240,000 unique TCR beta nucleotide sequences per donor were sequenced, and roughly 20% of those sequences were non-productive.

The germline V gene yields MDHEN for CDR1 and SYDVKM for CDR2. Cut back by 5 bases and 2 bases, the V and J ends lie 10 bases apart. CDR3 length: 13 amino acids, cysteine to phenylalanine. The CDR3 DNA has 39 bases and is translated from base 1. Library preparation employed the immunoSEQ multiplex PCR assay. For the multiplex PCR, a mixture combining 60 forward primers for TCR Vbeta segments and 13 reverse primers for TCR Jbeta segments was used. Amplification of the CDR3 region of rearranged TCR beta genes was performed with a multiplex PCR assay on genomic DNA. The amplified TCR beta libraries were sequenced on the Illumina HiSeq System as 87-base-pair reads. The original pipeline was this. In a later analysis, some 80 million unique TCR beta chains were counted across the roughly 610 repertoires, and roughly 11 million of these chains were shared by at least two donors. A nearest-neighbor algorithm error-corrected the raw reads and collapsed the reads into unique sequences, merging closely related sequences to remove PCR and sequencing errors. V, D and J gene segments were assigned by aligning CDR3 sequences to IMGT reference sequences. For a sequence to be retained, a match of at least six nucleotides was required to both a V gene segment and a J gene segment. Rearrangements were classified as productive when the CDR3 lacked stop codons and remained in frame with V and J, and all other rearrangements were classified as non-productive. Following IMGT convention, CDR3 was defined as the stretch from the second conserved V-encoded cysteine up to the conserved J-encoded phenylalanine. In an earlier analysis of around 640 of the donors, sequences lacking an unambiguous match to a single V gene segment were excluded. In an earlier analysis of about 590 of the donors, a V segment was called functional when productive rearrangements were above 56.7%, and segregating when the standard deviation between donors exceeded 5%. To diagnose cytomegalovirus status from the catalog of TCR beta chain sequences, a statistical classification framework was built. In a later analysis, TCR nucleotide sequences were compared against IMGT/GENE-DB human TR gene sequences so that V and J genes could be assigned. The TCRdist pipeline was used in a later analysis to assign CDR3 sequences and most-parsimonious VDJ recombination scenarios. In a later analysis, each TCR beta chain was defined by its CDR3 amino acid sequence together with its V-gene family, and reads lacking a unique V-gene family were excluded. A later analysis removed several hundred highly shared, low-generation-probability nucleotide sequences to deal with suspected cross-contamination and a sequencing artifact. A later analysis calculated a clonal expansion index for each public chain from normalized within-repertoire ranks of inferred template counts. In a later analysis, generation probabilities were computed with a VDJ recombination model fitted to out-of-frame rearrangements, and the resulting probabilities were checked against IGoR. A later analysis scored TCR-TCR, TCR-HLA and TCR-CMV co-occurrence with hypergeometric tests, applying a repertoire-size bias correction to TCR pairs. To estimate false discovery rates, a later analysis permuted the HLA or CMV assignments 20 times. A later analysis grouped co-occurring TCRs with DBSCAN, adding TCRdist sequence similarity when clustering within HLA-allele-positive subsets. For co-occurrence clustering, repertoires with fewer than 30,000 or more than 120,000 public chains were excluded, along with five repertoires with anomalous nucleotide sharing. The immuneACCESS repertoire file appears here via TCRdb, limited to in-frame rearrangements. These files lack a portion of the clones; in checked studies, under half of the deficit traces to unresolved V genes, and the cause of the others is not known. That table is the source of V, J and clone size, and D and trimming were worked out from the DNA. This sample comprises about 200,000 clones, approximately 80% of them detected only once. The ten largest clones add up to roughly 3% of the sample.

The cohort consisted of hundreds of healthy bone marrow donors. At the time of sampling, all cohort members were nominally healthy, though unrecorded immune exposures were likely present. The donor was CMV seronegative and was included in the group of a few hundred seronegative cohort members. A peripheral blood sample was provided by each donor, and peripheral blood mononuclear cells were used for TCR beta sequencing. The Qiagen DNeasy Blood Extraction Kit was used to extract genomic DNA from the blood cell samples. For this clone: Its antigen is currently not known. Within one base of it there is no much larger clone, and no base qualities were kept.

Paper-wide results and their limitations: The only immune exposure information available for the cohort was CMV serostatus. In a later analysis, the rate of TCR association differed among HLA loci, with DRB1 alleles having the most associated TCRs and HLA-C alleles having the fewest. Broadly in line with IMGT annotations, most TCR beta V segments showed up in productive rearrangements about 87% or about 30% of the time in an earlier analysis of roughly 590 of the donors. A later analysis associated 15,000 to 20,000 TCR beta sequences with specific HLA alleles at a false discovery rate of 0.05. The classifier was reported to diagnose cytomegalovirus status with high specificity and sensitivity in both the original and validation cohorts. Some IMGT-functional V segments, including TRBV6-2 and TRBV6-3, could not be told apart with the 87-base-pair reads, so those segments were excluded. A further reported finding was that TCR beta sequences accurately predicted the HLA-A and HLA-B alleles for most subjects in the first cohort. Compared with equally common non-associated chains, HLA-associated TCR beta chains in a later analysis were more clonally expanded and had lower generation probabilities. This cohort had only TCR beta chains sequenced, and the lack of alpha or paired-chain data limited which features could be detected. Linkage disequilibrium might explain the correlated functional status among segregating V segments, but an unknown experimental factor could not be excluded. In a later analysis, several top co-occurrence clusters were reported to appear linked to parvovirus B19, influenza, CMV and Epstein-Barr virus. A later analysis found that most CMV-associated TCR beta chains appeared HLA-restricted, with HLA associations seemingly driven largely by CMV exposure. In the study, about 150 TCR beta chains were listed as associated with cytomegalovirus. A cluster of highly shared sequence variants was judged likely to represent a technical artifact of the sequencing pipeline. Strong co-occurrence of HLA alleles, especially DR and DQ, made assigning TCR associations to individual alleles difficult. The authors suggested that the approach could potentially be extended to other disease states and immunological phenotypes. Presence/absence analyses assumed roughly uniform sequencing depth across donors, an assumption that may not hold. Most TCR sequences were observed very rarely across donors, whereas some public TCRs were present in many individuals. Because some donors lacked HLA typing at each locus, the association tests relied only on the typed subset. Because counts were too low, 15 to 20 rarely observed V segments, including chromosome 9 orphons, were left out of the earlier analysis of several hundred of the donors. In vitro tests confirmed that three of the cytomegalovirus-associated TCR beta chains recognize cytomegalovirus antigens. Compared with the approximately 670-donor mean, donors in an Asian-associated ancestry cluster had fewer N-insertions in productive TCRs, according to a later genetic analysis. An association between a missense DCLRE1C variant and V-gene and J-gene trimming of TCR beta chains was found in a later genetic analysis and replicated in an independent cohort.

Specimen: PBMCs. The sequence joins TRBV28 to TRBJ2-7, with no confidently assigned D gene. The receptor was derived from a woman in her 30s in good health and CMV-seronegative. The CDR3 has the sequence CASSPVTAYEQYF. The DNA sequence reads TGTGCCAGCAGTCCCGTAACGGCCTACGAGCAGTACTTC.